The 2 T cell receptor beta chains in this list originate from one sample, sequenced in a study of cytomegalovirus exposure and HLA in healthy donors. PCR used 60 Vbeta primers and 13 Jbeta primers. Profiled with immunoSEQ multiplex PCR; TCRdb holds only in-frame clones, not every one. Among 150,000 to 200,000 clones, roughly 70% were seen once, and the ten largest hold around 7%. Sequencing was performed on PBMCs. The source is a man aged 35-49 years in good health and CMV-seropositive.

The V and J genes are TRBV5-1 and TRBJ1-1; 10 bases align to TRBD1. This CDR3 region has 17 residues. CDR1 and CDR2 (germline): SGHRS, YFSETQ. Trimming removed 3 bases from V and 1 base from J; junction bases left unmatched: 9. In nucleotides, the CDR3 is TGCGCCAGCAGCTCGCCGGGACAGGGGCTAGGGAACACTGAAGCTTTCTTT. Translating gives CASSSPGQGLGNTEAFF.

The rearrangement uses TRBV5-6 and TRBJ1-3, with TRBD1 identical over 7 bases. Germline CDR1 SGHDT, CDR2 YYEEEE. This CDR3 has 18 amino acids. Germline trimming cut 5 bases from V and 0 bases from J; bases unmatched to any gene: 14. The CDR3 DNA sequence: TGTGCCAGCAGTTATCCCGAAGAGGGACAGAACTCTGGAAACACCATATATTTT. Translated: CASSYPEEGQNSGNTIYF.